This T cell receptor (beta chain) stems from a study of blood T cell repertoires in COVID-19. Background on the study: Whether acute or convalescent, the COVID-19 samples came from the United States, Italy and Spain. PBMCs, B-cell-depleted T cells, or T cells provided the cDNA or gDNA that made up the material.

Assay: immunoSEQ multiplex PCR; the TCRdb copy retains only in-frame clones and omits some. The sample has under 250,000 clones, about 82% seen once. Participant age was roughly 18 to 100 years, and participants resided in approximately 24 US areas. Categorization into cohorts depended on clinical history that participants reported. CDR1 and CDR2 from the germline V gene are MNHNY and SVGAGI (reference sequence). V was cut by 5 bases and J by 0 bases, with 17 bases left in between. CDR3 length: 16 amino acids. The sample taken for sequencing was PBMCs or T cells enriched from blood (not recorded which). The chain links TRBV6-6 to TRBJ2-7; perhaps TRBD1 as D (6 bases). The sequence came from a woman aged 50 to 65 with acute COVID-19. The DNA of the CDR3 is TGTGCCAGCAGTCAGACCCCCGGGACATACTCCTACGAGCAGTACTTC. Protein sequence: CASSQTPGTYSYEQYF.